Listed below are T cell receptor beta chains from one sample, sequenced in a study of cytomegalovirus exposure and HLA in healthy donors. Produced via immunoSEQ multiplex PCR; TCRdb's table is partial and in-frame only. Its listing shows approximately 37,000 clones. The sample consisted of PBMCs. The source is a male donor in good health and CMV-seronegative. The conserved cysteine and the conserved F or W are not part of the CDR3 here.

V gene: TRBV25-1
CDR3 protein: AVHGWGHEQY

V gene: TRBV13
CDR3 protein: ASSPREASGNTIY

V gene: TRBV7-7
CDR3 protein: ASSPRGRRDTGELF

V gene: TRBV7-9
CDR3 protein: ASSLGDRTLH

V gene: TRBV9
CDR3 protein: ASSDTGLGGGNTIY

V gene: TRBV14
CDR3 protein: ASRKSGGGSTDTQY

V gene: TRBV7-9
CDR3 protein: ASSLQQGYGELF

V gene: TRBV5-6
CDR3 protein: ASSPLSSYNEQF

V gene: TRBV5-5
CDR3 protein: ASRAHRENEKLF

V gene: TRBV4-1
CDR3 protein: ASSQPGLAAKNEQF

V gene: TRBV19
CDR3 protein: ASSVTAFSNQPQH

V gene: TRBV6-1
CDR3 protein: ASSEIAGTQETQY

V gene: TRBV29-1
CDR3 protein: SGRTGTDEKLF

V gene: TRBV6-5
CDR3 protein: ASRVYRESNSPLH

V gene: TRBV5-4
CDR3 protein: ASSDREERQY

V gene: TRBV6-5
CDR3 protein: ASSYVREVLYTEAF

V gene: TRBV6-5
CDR3 protein: ASSQWGEQY

V gene: TRBV5-1
CDR3 protein: ASSPATENYGYT

V gene: TRBV19
CDR3 protein: ASSSTGTVTTNEKLF

V gene: TRBV30
CDR3 protein: AWSASPSATGELF

V gene: TRBV5-1
CDR3 protein: ASSLGRGKESETQY